Following are 17 T cell receptor beta chains from one sample sequenced in a study of T cells in Graves' hyperthyroidism and ophthalmopathy. TCR beta CDR3 region amplification was performed from RNA transcripts. The TCR CDR3 was amplified in a first-round RT-PCR using the HTBI primer set. TCRdb reanalysed the multiplex PCR reads using MiXCR and keeps one entry per CDR3 protein. In the table there are 750,000 to 950,000 distinct CDR3 sequences, more than 30% of which are singletons. Sequenced input: blood. All receptors come from a man younger than 35 with Graves' hyperthyroidism.

V usage is TRBV12-3 or TRBV12-4 and J usage is TRBJ2-2, with D perhaps matching TRBD1 (5 bases). Trimming pared 5 bases from V and 7 bases from J, leaving 11 bases between. CDR3 size: 13 residues. CDR3 amino acids: CASSPGSNGELFF. CDR3 nucleotides: TGTGCCAGCAGTCCAGGGTCTAACGGGGAGCTGTTTTTT.

This chain links TRBV12-3 or TRBV12-4 with TRBJ2-2; D may be TRBD1 or TRBD2 (5 bases each). The CDR3 covers 12 residues. Deletions cut 8 bases from V and 6 bases from J, with 10 bases between. Here the CDR3 DNA reads TGTGCCAGCGGGACGGTGGCCGGGGAGCTGTTTTTT. The encoded protein is CASGTVAGELFF.

The sample holds many counts of this clonotype. The chain links TRBV10-3 to TRBJ2-7, with 10 bases that match TRBD2. Germline trimming cut 10 bases from V and 0 bases from J; bases unmatched to any gene: 6. Germline loops: CDR1 ENHRY, CDR2 SYGVKD. The CDR3 spans 14 residues. CDR3 sequence (DNA): TGTGCCACCACGACTAGCGGGCCCTCCTACGAGCAGTACTTC. This gives the protein CATTTSGPSYEQYF.

This clonotype was recorded at least ten times. The chain carries TRBV10-3 and TRBJ2-5; TRBD1 matches at 7 bases. Per the germline V gene, CDR1 is ENHRY and CDR2 is SYGVKD. This CDR3 has 14 residues. V shed 4 bases, J shed 0 bases, and the junction held 2 bases outside the gene matches. CDR3: CAISVQGDQETQYF. The CDR3 region has the DNA TGTGCCATCAGTGTGCAGGGGGACCAAGAGACCCAGTACTTC.

V usage is TRBV7-6 and J usage is TRBJ2-7, with D uncertain. The V gene lost 5 bases and the J gene lost 3 bases, with 14 bases spanning the gap. CDR3 length equals 14 residues. The germline CDR1 and CDR2 sequences are SGHVS and FNYEAQ. Here the CDR3 DNA reads TGTGCCAGCAGCCAACCGCAGGATTTCTACGAGCAGTACTTC. It is translated as CASSQPQDFYEQYF.

The chain employs TRBV12-3 or TRBV12-4 and TRBJ1-1, with a tentative D call TRBD1 (5 bases). This CDR3 contains 12 residues. The germline V and J ends were trimmed by 7 bases and 8 bases, with 14 bases remaining between them. CDR3 residues: CASTRGIFEAFF. CDR3 DNA: TGTGCCAGCACCCGGGGGATATTCGAAGCTTTCTTT.

The sample holds one count of this clonotype. The rearrangement joins TRBV7-9 to TRBJ2-2; D may match TRBD1 or TRBD2 (7 bases each). Per germline, CDR1 SEHNR and CDR2 FQNEAQ (reference sequence). CDR3 length equals 14 residues. The ends were cut back, 7 bases at V and 5 bases at J, with 14 bases in the middle. CDR3 bases: TGTGCCAGCACCGCCAGGGGGGGGACCGGGGAGCTGTTTTTT. This gives the protein CASTARGGTGELFF.

The chain uses TRBV20-1 and TRBJ2-7; D unclear. V was shortened by 0 bases and J by 8 bases, with 5 bases between the two germline ends. In germline, CDR1 is DFQATT, CDR2 SNEGSKA (reference sequence). The CDR3 is 10 residues long. The CDR3 loop reads CSARDDQQYF. The CDR3 bases are TGCAGTGCTAGAGATGACCAGCAGTACTTC.

Only a few counts were recorded for this clonotype. The chain employs TRBV2 and TRBJ1-5; maybe TRBD1 (5 bases). The ends were cut back, 0 bases at V and 5 bases at J, with 11 bases in the middle. Germline V gene sequence: CDR1 SNHLY, CDR2 FYNNEI. The CDR3 sequence is 15 residues long. Here the CDR3 reads CASSEARQGHQPQHF. The CDR3 nucleotides read TGTGCCAGCAGTGAAGCCCGGCAGGGCCATCAGCCCCAGCATTTT.

This chain joins TRBV29-1 and TRBJ1-2; D is undetermined. The CDR3 spans 11 residues. Germline loops: CDR1 SQVTM, CDR2 ANQGSEA. V was pared by 4 bases and J by 6 bases, with 9 bases between. The CDR3 DNA sequence: TGCAGCGTTGTAGCGGCCCATGGCTACACCTTC. As protein: CSVVAAHGYTF.

In its sample, this clonotype was seen many times. V gene TRBV2 combines with J gene TRBJ1-1, with D uncertain. This CDR3 contains 13 residues. Germline V lookup: CDR1 SNHLY, CDR2 FYNNEI. V lost 7 bases and J 1 base, leaving 10 bases between the germline ends. CDR3 nucleotide sequence: TGTGCCAGCATTATGGGCGGGAACACTGAAGCTTTCTTT. Translated, it gives CASIMGGNTEAFF.

Concerning this clonotype: A much more abundant neighbour one base away suggests this may be a read error. V usage is TRBV9 and J usage is TRBJ2-7; D ambiguous. V was trimmed by 0 bases and J by 5 bases, leaving 3 bases between them. This CDR3 comprises 11 residues. Germline V lookup: CDR1 SGDLS, CDR2 YYNGEE. The CDR3 DNA reads as TGTGCCAGCAGCGTAGACGACGAGCAGTACTTC. The encoded protein is CASSVDDEQYF.

This clonotype was detected once. The chain carries TRBV7-9 and TRBJ1-2; 7 bases are a match to TRBD1. The CDR3 spans 11 residues. V lost 5 bases and J lost 13; bases outside the gene matches: 7. Per germline, CDR1 SEHNR and CDR2 FQNEAQ (reference sequence). Here the CDR3 DNA reads TGTGCCAGCAGCAACCCTGGGACAGTCACCTTC. This sequence encodes CASSNPGTVTF.

Many counts were recorded for this clonotype. This chain joins TRBV12-3 or TRBV12-4 and TRBJ2-2, with unresolved D. CDR3 length equals 11 residues. The ends were cut back, 8 bases at V and 7 bases at J, with 8 bases in the middle. CDR3 coding DNA: TGTGCCAGCCCGTATAACGGGGAGCTGTTTTTT. It translates to CASPYNGELFF.

In this sample, this clonotype turned up many times. V usage is TRBV7-2 and J usage is TRBJ2-7, with unresolved D. The V gene's germline CDR1 is SGHTA and CDR2 FQGNSA. The CDR3 has 13 residues. The germline V and J ends were trimmed by 2 bases and 11 bases, with 16 bases remaining between them. CDR3 region: CASSLPEVGEEYF. The CDR3 bases are TGTGCCAGCAGCTTACCCGAAGTAGGAGAGGAGTACTTC.

At least ten counts were recorded for this clonotype. The chain links TRBV7-9 to TRBJ2-6; no reliable D call. With 3 bases removed from V and 2 bases from J, the gap between germline ends came to 8 bases. There are 15 residues in the CDR3. CDR1 is SEHNR and CDR2 is FQNEAQ in the germline V gene (reference sequence). The CDR3 DNA is TGTGCCAGCAGCTTTCAGCTAGCTGGGGCCAACGTCCTGACTTTC. It yields the protein CASSFQLAGANVLTF.

This chain connects TRBV29-1 to TRBJ2-5; TRBD2 might be the D (6 bases). The CDR3 is 12 amino acids. V was pared by 8 bases and J by 7 bases, with 17 bases between. CDR1 SQVTM and CDR2 ANQGSEA come from the germline V gene. The CDR3 is CSSEWREGTQYF. Here the CDR3 DNA reads TGCAGCAGTGAATGGCGGGAAGGGACCCAGTACTTC. The variable domain in full, with the rest retrieved from reference TRBV29-1 and TRBJ2-5, is SAVISQKPSRDICQRGTSLTIQCQVDSQVTMMFWYRQQPGQSLTLIATANQGSEATYESGFVIDKFPISRPNLTFSTLTVSNMSPEDSSIYLCSSEWREGTQYFGPGTRLLVL.